The 32 T cell receptor beta chains below come from one sample, sequenced in a study of cytomegalovirus exposure and HLA in healthy donors (dated by TCRdb to about 2017). Libraries were built with the immunoSEQ multiplex PCR assay. In TCRdb, the immuneACCESS table is reduced to in-frame sequences with V and J assigned. These tables do not hold every clone; where another copy was compared, an unresolved V gene accounts for under half, and the others remain unexplained. The sample yields about 83,000 clones; 95% to 97% were counted once. The ten largest account for about 1.3% of the sample. Sequencing input: PBMCs. The receptors here all came from a woman between 18 and 29 years old in good health and CMV-seronegative.

The chain is built from TRBV10-3 and TRBJ1-3; D is undetermined. CDR1 ENHRY and CDR2 SYGVKD come from the germline V gene. Between the trimmed V and J ends, which lost 8 bases and 0 bases, there was a span of 17 bases. The CDR3 contains 16 residues. The CDR3: CAIGSVQAVSGNTIYF. The DNA of the CDR3 is TGTGCCATCGGTAGTGTGCAGGCCGTCTCTGGAAACACCATATATTTT.

The rearrangement joins TRBV6-5 to TRBJ2-7; TRBD1 agrees at 7 bases. CDR1 and CDR2 (germline): MNHEY, SVGAGI. This CDR3 spans 16 amino acids. J gave up 4 bases and V 0 bases, and 9 bases lay outside the gene matches. CDR3 residues: CASSYSSRQGDYEQYF. CDR3 DNA: TGTGCCAGCAGTTACTCGAGCCGACAGGGAGATTACGAGCAGTACTTC.

The chain links TRBV10-3 to TRBJ1-2, with 7 bases fitting TRBD1. V gave up 10 bases and J gave up 2 bases; unmatched junction bases: 4. The germline V gene has CDR1 ENHRY and CDR2 SYGVKD. This CDR3 is built from 12 residues. The CDR3 DNA reads as TGTGCCACCTCGGGACAGAACTATGGCTACACCTTC. This codes for CATSGQNYGYTF.

The chain uses TRBV9 and TRBJ2-7; TRBD2 aligns across 10 bases. CDR3 length equals 14 residues. The germline CDR1 and CDR2 sequences are SGDLS and YYNGEE. Germline trimming cut 3 bases from V and 6 bases from J; bases unmatched to any gene: 6. The CDR3 bases are TGTGCCAGCAGCGAAGCGGGAGGGCCCGGCGAGCAGTACTTC. Its translation is CASSEAGGPGEQYF.

The J gene is TRBJ2-1, the V gene TRBV4-1; tentative D call: TRBD2 (5 bases). There are 14 residues in the CDR3. CDR1 MGHRA and CDR2 YSYEKL come from the germline V gene. V lost 1 base and J lost 8, with 12 bases in between. CDR3 loop: CASSQGPSIDEQFF. CDR3 bases: TGCGCCAGCAGCCAAGGTCCTAGCATCGATGAGCAGTTCTTC.

The chain links TRBV28 to TRBJ2-7; 9 bases line up with TRBD1. CDR1 is MDHEN, CDR2 SYDVKM, per germline. The length of the CDR3 is 16 residues. Unmatched junction bases numbered 11, after V lost 6 bases and J lost 2 bases. CDR3 bases: TGTGCCAGCAGGCCCTGGGATGACAGGGGGGCCTACGAGCAGTACTTC. It is translated as CASRPWDDRGAYEQYF.

The V gene is TRBV7-9, the J gene TRBJ2-7; TRBD1 aligns across 7 bases. Germline V gives CDR1 SEHNR, CDR2 FQNEAQ (reference sequence). The CDR3 has 12 residues. The trim removed 4 bases at V and 12 bases at J, leaving 9 bases unmatched. CDR3 sequence: CASSSGQPLAYF. The CDR3 DNA sequence: TGTGCCAGCAGCTCGGGACAGCCCCTCGCGTACTTC.

The chain couples TRBV5-1 to TRBJ1-3; TRBD1 matches at 8 bases. Germline V gene sequence: CDR1 SGHRS, CDR2 YFSETQ. The V segment lost 1 base and the J segment 0 bases; nucleotides outside the gene matches: 12. The CDR3 extends over 19 amino acids. The CDR3, as DNA: TGCGCCAGCAGCTTGACCGGGACAGGCCTGATAAACTCTGGAAACACCATATATTTT. Translation gives CASSLTGTGLINSGNTIYF.

The rearrangement links TRBV6-5 to TRBJ2-1, with D possibly being TRBD1 (5 bases). In germline, CDR1 is MNHEY, CDR2 SVGAGI. The CDR3 is 14 residues long. V was trimmed by 0 bases and J by 8 bases, leaving 11 bases between them. The CDR3 sequence is CASSYSSGYDEQFF. CDR3 DNA: TGTGCCAGCAGTTACTCATCAGGGTACGATGAGCAGTTCTTC.

The V call is TRBV10-1, the J call TRBJ2-2; 11 bases are shared with TRBD1. This CDR3 has 16 residues. Germline CDR1 reads WNHNN; CDR2 reads SYGVQD (reference sequence). V lost 1 base to trimming and J lost 4 bases; unmatched junction nucleotides: 2. The CDR3 loop reads CASSEWTGGFTGELFF. The CDR3 region has the DNA TGCGCCAGCAGTGAGTGGACAGGGGGCTTCACCGGGGAGCTGTTTTTT.

The V call is TRBV27, the J call TRBJ1-5; no clear D gene. Germline V gives CDR1 MNHEY, CDR2 SMNVEV (reference sequence). The CDR3 is 13 amino acids. V lost 5 bases and J lost 4, with 9 bases in between. DNA of the CDR3: TGTGCCAGCAGTGTCCAGAAAAATCAGCCCCAGCATTTT. As protein: CASSVQKNQPQHF.

The chain couples TRBV9 to TRBJ2-1; 9 bases agree with TRBD1. CDR3 size: 14 residues. Germline V CDR1 and CDR2: SGDLS, YYNGEE. The J segment lost 3 bases and the V segment lost 6 bases, leaving 4 bases of the junction unmatched. The CDR3 DNA sequence: TGTGCCAGCACCCCGGGACAGGGCTACAATGAGCAGTTCTTC. It is translated as CASTPGQGYNEQFF.

The chain joins TRBV28 to TRBJ1-3; the D is unclear. Trimming took off 2 bases at V and 5 bases at J, with 13 bases between the two ends. Germline V gives CDR1 MDHEN, CDR2 SYDVKM. CDR3 length equals 15 residues. The DNA of the CDR3 is TGTGCCAGCAGTTTAGACGGCGGCAGTCGAAACACCATATATTTT. It yields the protein CASSLDGGSRNTIYF.

This rearrangement joins TRBV5-6 to TRBJ1-4, with 7 bases fitting TRBD1. Germline CDR1 is SGHDT and CDR2 is YYEEEE. The CDR3 has 16 residues. Losses at the gene ends were 4 bases for V and 6 bases for J; bases not matched to a gene: 12. DNA of the CDR3: TGTGCCAGCAGCCGGTCCCAGGGGGAGGAATATGAAAAACTGTTTTTT. Its translation is CASSRSQGEEYEKLFF. The full variable domain, completed using reference TRBV5-6 and TRBJ1-4, is DAGVTQSPTHLIKTRGQQVTLRCSPKSGHDTVSWYQQALGQGPQFIFQYYEEEERQRGNFPDRFSGHQFPNYSSELNVNALLLGDSALYLCASSRSQGEEYEKLFFGSGTQLSVL.

This clone was detected once. The chain uses TRBV5-6 and TRBJ2-7, with 8 bases that match TRBD2. V was clipped by 0 bases and J by 5 bases; unmatched bases: 1. This CDR3 is 13 amino acids long. Germline loops: CDR1 SGHDT, CDR2 YYEEEE. The CDR3 loop is CASSLGREDEQYF. For the CDR3, the DNA is TGTGCCAGCAGCTTGGGGCGGGAGGACGAGCAGTACTTC.

The rearrangement uses TRBV5-4 and TRBJ2-7, with D possibly matching TRBD2 (5 bases). Germline V gene data show CDR1 as SGHNT and CDR2 as YYREEE (reference sequence). This CDR3 has 14 amino acids. Deletions cut 2 bases from V and 5 bases from J, with 14 bases between. The CDR3 spells CASSFDIEGHEQYF. The CDR3 DNA sequence: TGTGCCAGCAGCTTCGACATTGAGGGCCACGAGCAGTACTTC.

The chain couples TRBV9 to TRBJ2-7, with D maybe TRBD1 (6 bases). CDR1 is SGDLS and CDR2 is YYNGEE in the germline V gene. V shed 3 bases and J shed 1 base, with 11 bases lying between them. The CDR3 is made up of 14 amino acids. The CDR3 DNA reads as TGTGCCAGCAGCGAACAGACAGGTTCCTACGAGCAGTACTTC. This encodes CASSEQTGSYEQYF.

This clone was seen just once. The rearrangement joins TRBV28 to TRBJ2-7, with 13 bases matching TRBD2. Germline CDR1 and CDR2: MDHEN and SYDVKM. V lost 2 bases to trimming and J lost 2 bases; unmatched junction nucleotides: 3. This CDR3 has 16 amino acids. The DNA for the CDR3 is TGTGCCAGCAGTTTAACACTAGCGGGAGGGACCTACGAGCAGTACTTC. It codes for CASSLTLAGGTYEQYF.

The chain recombines TRBV6-5 with TRBJ2-3; 8 bases are a match to TRBD1. V was clipped by 5 bases and J by 6 bases; unmatched bases: 7. The CDR3 has 14 amino acids. Germline CDR1 is MNHEY and CDR2 is SVGAGI. CDR3 coding DNA: TGTGCCAGCAGTCAAGGACAGGGAGGCGATACGCAGTATTTT. Translated, it gives CASSQGQGGDTQYF.

The CDR3 DNA reads TGTGCCAGCTCACCACCGACAGGAGGTAGGAATGGCTACACCTTC. Translation: CASSPPTGGRNGYTF. The chain combines TRBV18 with TRBJ1-2; possible D gene TRBD1, 6 bases. Germline CDR1 reads KGHSH; CDR2 reads LQKENI. The ends were cut back, 0 bases at V and 6 bases at J, with 14 bases in the middle. The CDR3 is made up of 15 amino acids.

The chain joins TRBV7-8 to TRBJ2-7, with D possibly matching TRBD2 (6 bases). The CDR3 totals 16 residues. Trimming stripped 5 bases from V and 0 bases from J, with 17 bases between. Germline lookup yields CDR1 SGHVS and CDR2 FQNEAQ. DNA of the CDR3: TGTGCCAGCAGCCTGGGACTTTGGGAGCACTCCTACGAGCAGTACTTC. The encoded protein is CASSLGLWEHSYEQYF. Based on the CDR3 plus reference TRBV7-8 and TRBJ2-7, the full variable domain is GAGVSQSPRYKVAKRGQDVALRCDPISGHVSLFWYQQALGQGPEFLTYFQNEAQLDKSGLPSDRFFAERPEGSVSTLKIQRTQQEDSAVYLCASSLGLWEHSYEQYFGPGTRLTVT.

CDR3 residues: CASSMGPLQETQYF. CDR3 coding DNA: TGTGCCAGCAGCATGGGGCCTCTCCAAGAGACCCAGTACTTC. The gene calls are TRBV11-2 and TRBJ2-5, with D maybe TRBD1 (5 bases). This CDR3 has 14 amino acids. Germline CDR1 reads SGHAT; CDR2 reads FQNNGV. V shed 5 bases and J shed 1 base, with 11 bases lying between them.

The V gene is TRBV2, the J gene TRBJ1-5, with TRBD1 matching over 8 bases. After removal of 6 bases from V and 1 base from J, the junction contained 5 bases not matched to a gene. Germline CDR1 and CDR2: SNHLY and FYNNEI. The CDR3 runs 15 residues. CDR3 DNA sequence: TGTGCCAGCAGAACAGGGGGATCGAGCAATCAGCCCCAGCATTTT. As protein: CASRTGGSSNQPQHF.

CDR3 nucleotide sequence: TGTGCCAGCAGCGAAGCGGGAATCAGTGAGCAGTTCTTC. This gives the protein CASSEAGISEQFF. The J gene is TRBJ2-1, the V gene TRBV9, with 7 bases aligning to TRBD2. J gave up 9 bases and V 3 bases, and 6 bases lay outside the gene matches. CDR1 and CDR2 from the germline V gene are SGDLS and YYNGEE. The CDR3 runs to 13 residues.

The rearrangement joins TRBV5-1 to TRBJ1-6, with D perhaps TRBD1 (5 bases). The CDR3 has 13 amino acids. Trimming removed 3 bases at V and 10 bases at J, with 11 bases between. Germline V lookup: CDR1 SGHRS, CDR2 YFSETQ. The DNA for the CDR3 is TGCGCCAGCAGCTCCGGCCGGGGGTCACCCCTCCACTTT. This codes for CASSSGRGSPLHF.

The chain uses TRBV27 and TRBJ2-6; 9 bases fit TRBD1. The CDR3 contains 17 residues. The junction had 7 bases not matched to a gene; V was cut back by 5 bases and J by 2 bases. Germline CDR1 MNHEY, CDR2 SMNVEV (reference sequence). DNA for the CDR3: TGTGCCAGCAGTCTGACAGGGGGACCGGCTGGGGCCAACGTCCTGACTTTC. It is translated as CASSLTGGPAGANVLTF.

The rearrangement links TRBV7-9 to TRBJ2-5; TRBD2 matches at 9 bases. J gave up 5 bases and V 6 bases, and 4 bases lay outside the gene matches. In germline, CDR1 is SEHNR, CDR2 FQNEAQ (reference sequence). This CDR3 is 13 amino acids long. In DNA, the CDR3 is TGTGCCAGCAGGGCGGGGGGGGATGAGACCCAGTACTTC. This sequence encodes CASRAGGDETQYF. The variable domain in full, completed from reference TRBV7-9 and TRBJ2-5, reads DTGVSQNPRHKITKRGQNVTFRCDPISEHNRLYWYRQTLGQGPEFLTYFQNEAQLEKSRLLSDRFSAERPKGSFSTLEIQRTEQGDSAMYLCASRAGGDETQYFGPGTRLLVL.

DNA for the CDR3: TGCGCCAGCAGCTGGACAGGGGATGTTGTTGCGGACATTCAGTACTTC. Translating it yields CASSWTGDVVADIQYF. This rearrangement joins TRBV5-1 to TRBJ2-4; 9 nucleotides agree with TRBD1. The V and J ends lost 3 bases and 8 bases, in that order; junction bases with no gene match: 12. This CDR3 has 16 residues. Germline V CDR1 and CDR2: SGHRS, YFSETQ. The complete variable domain, with remaining parts taken from reference TRBV5-1 and TRBJ2-4, reads KAGVTQTPRYLIKTRGQQVTLSCSPISGHRSVSWYQQTPGQGLQFLFEYFSETQRNKGNFPGRFSGRQFSNSRSEMNVSTLELGDSALYLCASSWTGDVVADIQYFGAGTRLSVL.

Worth noting for this clone: The sample carries other DNA sequences with the same CDR3. The V gene is TRBV7-2, the J gene TRBJ1-2, with 7 bases identical to TRBD1. J was trimmed by 2 bases and V by 0 bases; bases with no gene match: 3. The CDR3 runs to 15 residues. Germline V gives CDR1 SGHTA, CDR2 FQGNSA. CDR3 coding DNA: TGTGCCAGCAGCTTAGCTGAGACAGGGAACTATGGCTACACCTTC. Its translation: CASSLAETGNYGYTF.

The chain carries TRBV14 and TRBJ2-7; 7 nucleotides match TRBD2. CDR3 length: 15 residues. With 0 bases clipped from V and 2 bases from J, the junction kept 4 bases outside the gene matches. Germline assignment: CDR1 SGHDN and CDR2 FVKESK. CDR3 amino acids: CASSQDTSVPYEQYF. The DNA for the CDR3 is TGTGCCAGCAGCCAAGACACTAGCGTACCCTACGAGCAGTACTTC.

V usage is TRBV18 and J usage is TRBJ2-6; 12 bases are a match to TRBD2. Germline V gene lookup returns CDR1 KGHSH and CDR2 LQKENI. The trim removed 5 bases at V and 0 bases at J, leaving 8 bases unmatched. The CDR3 loop spans 19 amino acids. The CDR3, as DNA: TGTGCCAGCTCAACCCCAGGACTAGCGGGGAGCTCTGGGGCCAACGTCCTGACTTTC. It is translated as CASSTPGLAGSSGANVLTF. The entire variable domain, with the rest obtained from reference TRBV18 and TRBJ2-6, is as follows: NAGVMQNPRHLVRRRGQEARLRCSPMKGHSHVYWYRQLPEEGLKFMVYLQKENIIDESGMPKERFSAEFPKEGPSILRIQQVVRGDSAAYFCASSTPGLAGSSGANVLTFGAGSRLTVL.

J is TRBJ2-1 and V is TRBV11-2; D is ambiguous. V was trimmed by 1 base and J by 9 bases, leaving 13 bases between them. There are 14 residues in the CDR3. Germline-derived CDR1 and CDR2 are SGHAT and FQNNGV. The CDR3 protein is CASSLGPGLGEQFF. CDR3 nucleotide sequence: TGTGCCAGCAGCTTAGGCCCAGGCTTAGGTGAGCAGTTCTTC.